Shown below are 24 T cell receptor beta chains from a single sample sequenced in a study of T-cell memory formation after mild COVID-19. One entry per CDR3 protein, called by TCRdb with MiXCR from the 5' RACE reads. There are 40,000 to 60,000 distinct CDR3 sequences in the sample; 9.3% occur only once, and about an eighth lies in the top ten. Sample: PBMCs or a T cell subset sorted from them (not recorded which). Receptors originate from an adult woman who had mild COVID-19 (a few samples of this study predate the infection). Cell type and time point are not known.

The CDR3 spells CASSGGTSATYEQYF. The CDR3 DNA is TGTGCCAGCAGCGGGGGGACTAGCGCGACCTACGAGCAGTACTTC. The V and J genes are TRBV9 and TRBJ2-7; 10 positions agree with TRBD2. In germline, CDR1 is SGDLS, CDR2 YYNGEE. The V segment lost 3 bases and the J segment 2 bases; nucleotides outside the gene matches: 5. This CDR3 has 15 amino acids.

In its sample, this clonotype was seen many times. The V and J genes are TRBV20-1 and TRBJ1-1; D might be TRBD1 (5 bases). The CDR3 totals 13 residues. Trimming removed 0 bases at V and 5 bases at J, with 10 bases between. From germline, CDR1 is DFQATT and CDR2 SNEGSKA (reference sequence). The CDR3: CSARDGGTTEAFF. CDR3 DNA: TGCAGTGCTAGAGATGGGGGGACGACTGAAGCTTTCTTT.

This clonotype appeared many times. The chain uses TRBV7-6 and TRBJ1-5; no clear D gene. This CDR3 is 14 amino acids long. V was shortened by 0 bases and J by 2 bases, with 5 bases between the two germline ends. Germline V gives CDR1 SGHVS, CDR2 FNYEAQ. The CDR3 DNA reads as TGTGCCAGCAGCTTAGCGGGAGGCAATCAGCCCCAGCATTTT. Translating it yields CASSLAGGNQPQHF.

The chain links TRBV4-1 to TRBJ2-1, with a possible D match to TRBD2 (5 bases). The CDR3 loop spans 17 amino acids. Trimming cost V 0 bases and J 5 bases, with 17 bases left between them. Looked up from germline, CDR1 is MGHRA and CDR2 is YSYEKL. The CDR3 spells CASSQEVLAAAHNEQFF. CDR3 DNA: TGCGCCAGCAGCCAAGAGGTCTTAGCAGCGGCTCACAATGAGCAGTTCTTC.

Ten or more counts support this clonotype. The CDR3 region is CASSLGYQGSYEQYF. The CDR3 bases are TGCGCCAGCAGCCTGGGTTATCAGGGCTCCTACGAGCAGTACTTC. The chain links TRBV4-3 to TRBJ2-7; maybe TRBD1 (5 bases). CDR3 length: 15 amino acids. V shed 4 bases and J shed 0 bases, with 13 bases lying between them. CDR1 and CDR2 from the germline V gene are LGHNA and YSLEER.

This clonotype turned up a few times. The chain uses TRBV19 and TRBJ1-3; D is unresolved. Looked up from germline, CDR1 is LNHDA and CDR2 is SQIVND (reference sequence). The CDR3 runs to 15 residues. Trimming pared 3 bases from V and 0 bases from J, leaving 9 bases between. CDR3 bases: TGTGCCAGTAGTATCGTGAGTGTCTCTGGAAACACCATATATTTT. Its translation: CASSIVSVSGNTIYF.

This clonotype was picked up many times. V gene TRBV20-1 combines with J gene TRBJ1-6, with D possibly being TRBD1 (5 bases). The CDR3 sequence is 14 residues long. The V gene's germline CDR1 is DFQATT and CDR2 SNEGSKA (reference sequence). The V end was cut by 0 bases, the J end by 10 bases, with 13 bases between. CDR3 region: CSARDPGGESPLHF. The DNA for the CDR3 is TGCAGTGCTAGAGATCCCGGGGGAGAGTCACCCCTCCACTTT.

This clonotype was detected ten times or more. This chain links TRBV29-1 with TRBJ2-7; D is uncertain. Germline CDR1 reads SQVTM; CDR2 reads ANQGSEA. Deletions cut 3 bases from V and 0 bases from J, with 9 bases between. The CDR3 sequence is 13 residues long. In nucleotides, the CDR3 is TGCAGCGTTGAGTGGGGAAGCTCCTACGAGCAGTACTTC. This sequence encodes CSVEWGSSYEQYF.

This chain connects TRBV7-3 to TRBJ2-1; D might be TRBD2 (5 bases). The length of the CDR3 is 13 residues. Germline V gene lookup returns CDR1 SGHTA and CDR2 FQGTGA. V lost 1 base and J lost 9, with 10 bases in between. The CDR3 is CASSLMEAREQFF. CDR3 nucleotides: TGTGCCAGCAGCTTAATGGAGGCTCGTGAGCAGTTCTTC.

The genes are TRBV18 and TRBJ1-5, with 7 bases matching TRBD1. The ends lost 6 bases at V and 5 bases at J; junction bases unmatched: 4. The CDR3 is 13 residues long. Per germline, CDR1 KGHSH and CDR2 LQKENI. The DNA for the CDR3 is TGTGCCAGCTCGGCAACAGGGGATCAGCCCCAGCATTTT. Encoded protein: CASSATGDQPQHF.

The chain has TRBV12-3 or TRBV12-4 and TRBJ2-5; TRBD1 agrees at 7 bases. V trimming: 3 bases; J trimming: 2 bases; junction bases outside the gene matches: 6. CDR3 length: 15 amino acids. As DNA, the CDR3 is TGTGCCAGCAGTTTCGGTACAGGGGATCAAGAGACCCAGTACTTC. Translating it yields CASSFGTGDQETQYF.

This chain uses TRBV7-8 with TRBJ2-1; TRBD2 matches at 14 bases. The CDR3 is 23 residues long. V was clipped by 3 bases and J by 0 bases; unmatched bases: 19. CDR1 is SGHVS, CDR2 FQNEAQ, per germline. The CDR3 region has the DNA TGTGCCAGCAGCTTGCTACTTAGATCCGGGACTAGCGGGAGTAGGAGCTCCTACAATGAGCAGTTCTTC. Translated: CASSLLLRSGTSGSRSSYNEQFF.

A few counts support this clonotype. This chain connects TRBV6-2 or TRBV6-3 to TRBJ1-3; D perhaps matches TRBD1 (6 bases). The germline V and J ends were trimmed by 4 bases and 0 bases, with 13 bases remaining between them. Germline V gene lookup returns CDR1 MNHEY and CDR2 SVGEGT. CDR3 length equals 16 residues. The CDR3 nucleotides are TGTGCCAGCAGTTTGGACAGAGCCTTCTCTGGAAACACCATATATTTT. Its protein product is CASSLDRAFSGNTIYF.

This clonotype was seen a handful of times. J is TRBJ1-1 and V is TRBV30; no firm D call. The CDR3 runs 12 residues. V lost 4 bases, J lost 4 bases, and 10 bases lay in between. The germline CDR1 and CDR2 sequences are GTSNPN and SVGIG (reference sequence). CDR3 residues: CAWTRRGTEAFF. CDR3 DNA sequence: TGTGCCTGGACCAGGAGAGGCACTGAAGCTTTCTTT.

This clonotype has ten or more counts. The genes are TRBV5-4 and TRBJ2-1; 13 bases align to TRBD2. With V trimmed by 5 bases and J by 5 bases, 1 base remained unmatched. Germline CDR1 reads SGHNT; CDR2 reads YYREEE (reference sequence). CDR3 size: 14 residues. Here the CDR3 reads CASSGTSGNNEQFF. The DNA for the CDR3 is TGTGCCAGCAGTGGGACTAGCGGGAACAATGAGCAGTTCTTC.

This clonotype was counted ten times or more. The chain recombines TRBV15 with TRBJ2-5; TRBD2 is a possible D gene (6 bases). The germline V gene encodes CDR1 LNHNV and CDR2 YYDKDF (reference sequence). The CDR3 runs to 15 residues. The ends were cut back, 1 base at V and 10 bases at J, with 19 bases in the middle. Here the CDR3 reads CATSRGAGGKNSQYF. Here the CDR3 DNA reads TGTGCCACCAGCAGAGGGGCCGGAGGGAAGAATAGCCAGTACTTC.

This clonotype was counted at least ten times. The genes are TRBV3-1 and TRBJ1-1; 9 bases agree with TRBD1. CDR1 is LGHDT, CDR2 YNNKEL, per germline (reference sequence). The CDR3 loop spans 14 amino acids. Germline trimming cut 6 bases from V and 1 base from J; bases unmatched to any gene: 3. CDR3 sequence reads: CASRDRGRNTEAFF. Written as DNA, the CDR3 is TGTGCCAGCAGGGACAGGGGAAGGAACACTGAAGCTTTCTTT.

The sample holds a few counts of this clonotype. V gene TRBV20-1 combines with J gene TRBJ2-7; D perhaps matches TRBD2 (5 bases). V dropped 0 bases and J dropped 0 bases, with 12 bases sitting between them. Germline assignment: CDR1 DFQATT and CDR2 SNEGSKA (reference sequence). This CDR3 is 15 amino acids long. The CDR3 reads CSARDDRGYSYEQYF. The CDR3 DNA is TGCAGTGCTAGAGATGATCGGGGATACTCCTACGAGCAGTACTTC.

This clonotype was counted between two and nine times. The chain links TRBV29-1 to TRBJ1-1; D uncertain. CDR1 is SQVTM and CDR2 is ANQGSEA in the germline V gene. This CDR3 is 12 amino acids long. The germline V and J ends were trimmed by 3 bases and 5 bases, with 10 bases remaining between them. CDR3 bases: TGCAGCGTTGAGGTGGTCAATACTGAAGCTTTCTTT. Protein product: CSVEVVNTEAFF. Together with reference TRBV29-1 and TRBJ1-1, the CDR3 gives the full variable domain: SAVISQKPSRDICQRGTSLTIQCQVDSQVTMMFWYRQQPGQSLTLIATANQGSEATYESGFVIDKFPISRPNLTFSTLTVSNMSPEDSSIYLCSVEVVNTEAFFGQGTRLTVV.

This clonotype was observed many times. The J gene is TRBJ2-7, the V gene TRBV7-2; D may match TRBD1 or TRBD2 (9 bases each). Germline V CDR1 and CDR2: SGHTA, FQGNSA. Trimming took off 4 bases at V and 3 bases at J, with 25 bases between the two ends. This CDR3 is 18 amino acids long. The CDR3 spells CASSWRGGQGARDYEQYF. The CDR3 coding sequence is TGTGCCAGCAGCTGGCGGGGGGGACAGGGTGCGAGGGACTACGAGCAGTACTTC.

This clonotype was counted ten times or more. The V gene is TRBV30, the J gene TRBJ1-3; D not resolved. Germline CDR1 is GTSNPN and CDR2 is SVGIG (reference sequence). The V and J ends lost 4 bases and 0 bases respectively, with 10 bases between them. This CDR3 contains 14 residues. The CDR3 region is CAWKSNRSGNTIYF. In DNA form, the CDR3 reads TGTGCCTGGAAAAGCAACCGCTCTGGAAACACCATATATTTT.

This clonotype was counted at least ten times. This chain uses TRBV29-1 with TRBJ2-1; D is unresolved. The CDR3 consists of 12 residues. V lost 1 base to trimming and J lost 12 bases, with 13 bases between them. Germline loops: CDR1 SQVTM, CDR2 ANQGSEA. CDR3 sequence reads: CSVEAFTLGQFF. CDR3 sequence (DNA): TGCAGCGTTGAAGCCTTTACCCTGGGGCAGTTCTTC.

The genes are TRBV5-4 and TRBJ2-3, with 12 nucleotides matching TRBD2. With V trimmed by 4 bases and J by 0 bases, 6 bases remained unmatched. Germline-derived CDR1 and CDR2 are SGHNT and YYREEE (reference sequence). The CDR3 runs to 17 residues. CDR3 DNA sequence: TGTGCCAGCAGCCCTAGCGGGGGGGCCCTTAGCACAGATACGCAGTATTTT. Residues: CASSPSGGALSTDTQYF.

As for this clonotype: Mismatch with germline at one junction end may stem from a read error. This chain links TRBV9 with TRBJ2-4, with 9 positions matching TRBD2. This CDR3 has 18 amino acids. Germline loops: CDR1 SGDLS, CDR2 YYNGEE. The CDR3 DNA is TGTGACAGCAGCGTAGGCAATTTGTGGGCGGGAGGGAGAGACATTCAGTACTTC. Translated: CDSSVGNLWAGGRDIQYF.